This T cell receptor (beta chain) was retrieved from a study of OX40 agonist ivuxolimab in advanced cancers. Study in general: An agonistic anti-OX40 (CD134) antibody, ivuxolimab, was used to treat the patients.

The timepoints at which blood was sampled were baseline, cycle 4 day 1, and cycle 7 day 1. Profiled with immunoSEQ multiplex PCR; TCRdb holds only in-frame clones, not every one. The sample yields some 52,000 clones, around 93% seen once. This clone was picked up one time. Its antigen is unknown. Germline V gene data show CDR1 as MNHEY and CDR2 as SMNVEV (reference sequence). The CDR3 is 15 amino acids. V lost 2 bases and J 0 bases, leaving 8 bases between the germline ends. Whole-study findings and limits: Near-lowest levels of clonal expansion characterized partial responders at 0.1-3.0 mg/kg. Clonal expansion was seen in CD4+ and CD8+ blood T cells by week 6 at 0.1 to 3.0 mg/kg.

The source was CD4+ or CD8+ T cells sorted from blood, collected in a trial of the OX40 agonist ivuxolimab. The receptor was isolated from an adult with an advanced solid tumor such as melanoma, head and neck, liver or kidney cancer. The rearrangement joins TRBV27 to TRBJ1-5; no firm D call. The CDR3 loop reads CASSLTVYSNQPQHF. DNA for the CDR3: TGTGCCAGCAGTTTAACAGTATATAGCAATCAGCCCCAGCATTTT.